Listed here are 20 T cell receptor beta chains from one sample, sequenced in a study of control samples from healthy donors and cancer patients. Produced via immunoSEQ multiplex PCR; TCRdb's table is partial and in-frame only. The sample yields 100,000 to 150,000 clones, about 93% seen once. Sequenced sample: PBMCs. The receptor set was obtained from a man between 50 and 59 years old with head and neck cancer.

This chain joins TRBV7-3 and TRBJ2-3, with 8 bases that match TRBD1. CDR1 and CDR2 (germline): SGHTA, FQGTGA. Unmatched junction bases numbered 6, after V lost 2 bases and J lost 2 bases. The CDR3 is made up of 16 amino acids. This CDR3 reads CASSLSRGLNTDTQYF. CDR3 sequence (DNA): TGTGCCAGCAGCTTATCCAGGGGGCTGAACACAGATACGCAGTATTTT.

The chain links TRBV19 to TRBJ1-5; D remains ambiguous. Trimming took 5 bases from V and 6 from J, leaving 11 bases between them. The CDR3 loop spans 13 amino acids. Germline V gives CDR1 LNHDA, CDR2 SQIVND (reference sequence). CDR3 region: CASSFGESQPQHF. CDR3 nucleotide sequence: TGTGCCAGTAGTTTCGGAGAGAGTCAGCCCCAGCATTTT. The variable domain in full, completed from reference TRBV19 and TRBJ1-5, reads DGGITQSPKYLFRKEGQNVTLSCEQNLNHDAMYWYRQDPGQGLRLIYYSQIVNDFQKGDIAEGYSVSREKKESFPLTVTSAQKNPTAFYLCASSFGESQPQHFGDGTRLSIL.

In its sample, this clone was seen once. This chain uses TRBV7-3 with TRBJ2-7; 7 bases line up with TRBD2. This CDR3 comprises 13 residues. Trimming at V came to 3 bases and at J to 7 bases, leaving 6 bases not matched to a gene. CDR1 and CDR2 from the germline V gene are SGHTA and FQGTGA. CDR3 bases: TGTGCCAGCAGCTTCATCGAGGGAGGGGAGCAGTACTTC. It specifies CASSFIEGGEQYF. The full variable domain, rest sourced from reference TRBV7-3 and TRBJ2-7, is GAGVSQTPSNKVTEKGKYVELRCDPISGHTALYWYRQSLGQGPEFLIYFQGTGAADDSGLPNDRFFAVRPEGSVSTLKIQRTERGDSAVYLCASSFIEGGEQYFGPGTRLTVT.

The CDR3 DNA is TGTGCCAGCAGCCAAGAGATCAGGGGTAACACTGAAGCTTTCTTT. Translating it yields CASSQEIRGNTEAFF. The chain employs TRBV3-1 (or the pseudogene TRBV3-2) and TRBJ1-1; weak D call: TRBD1 (6 bases). The CDR3 sequence is 15 residues long. The germline gives CDR1 LGHDT, CDR2 YNNKEL (reference sequence). V was shortened by 0 bases and J by 2 bases, with 10 bases between the two germline ends.

V gene TRBV9 combines with J gene TRBJ1-4; D is perhaps TRBD1 (5 bases). V was trimmed by 2 bases and J by 2 bases, leaving 7 bases between them. Germline-derived CDR1 and CDR2 are SGDLS and YYNGEE. The CDR3 is 14 amino acids. CDR3 region: CASSVGTTNEKLFF. In DNA, the CDR3 is TGTGCCAGCAGCGTTGGGACCACTAATGAAAAACTGTTTTTT.

The chain has TRBV19 and TRBJ2-3; 11 bases are shared with TRBD2. V was clipped by 3 bases and J by 6 bases; unmatched bases: 8. The CDR3 is 16 amino acids. CDR1 is LNHDA, CDR2 SQIVND, per germline (reference sequence). CDR3 DNA sequence: TGTGCCAGTAGTATGCGTCTAGCGGGGGGATGGGATACGCAGTATTTT. Residues: CASSMRLAGGWDTQYF.

The chain couples TRBV27 to TRBJ1-5; 7 bases map to TRBD1. Trimming removed 5 bases from V and 2 bases from J; junction bases left unmatched: 6. The CDR3 covers 15 residues. Germline CDR1 and CDR2: MNHEY and SMNVEV (reference sequence). This CDR3 is CASSTGAWGNQPQHF. For the CDR3, the DNA is TGTGCCAGCAGTACAGGGGCTTGGGGCAATCAGCCCCAGCATTTT.

The chain combines TRBV7-2 with TRBJ1-1; 12 bases fit TRBD1. From germline, CDR1 is SGHTA and CDR2 FQGNSA. The CDR3 is 16 residues long. V was clipped by 3 bases and J by 11 bases; unmatched bases: 13. The CDR3 DNA reads TGTGCCAGCAGCTTCCTACCCGGGACAGGGGGCCGGTATGCTTTCTTT. The encoded protein is CASSFLPGTGGRYAFF.

In DNA form, the CDR3 reads TGCAGTGCTAGTGAAATGGGGACAGGGAGGTTCTATAGCAATCAGCCCCAGCATTTT. This encodes CSASEMGTGRFYSNQPQHF. The V and J genes are TRBV20-1 and TRBJ1-5, with 9 bases matching TRBD1. The V gene end was trimmed by 3 bases and the J gene end by 0 bases; junction bases not matched to a gene: 15. This CDR3 comprises 19 residues. Germline CDR1 and CDR2: DFQATT and SNEGSKA (reference sequence).

The rearrangement links TRBV29-1 to TRBJ2-2, with D maybe TRBD1 (6 bases). CDR3 length: 14 residues. Trimming pared 7 bases from V and 2 bases from J, leaving 14 bases between. In germline, CDR1 is SQVTM, CDR2 ANQGSEA. The CDR3 DNA follows: TGCAGCGGAGGGGGTGGGCCTAACACCGGGGAGCTGTTTTTT. It specifies CSGGGGPNTGELFF.

The rearrangement links TRBV7-2 to TRBJ2-7; 8 nucleotides line up with TRBD1. Per germline, CDR1 SGHTA and CDR2 FQGNSA. Unmatched junction bases numbered 7, after V lost 5 bases and J lost 7 bases. The CDR3 sequence is 13 residues long. CDR3 sequence (DNA): TGTGCCAGCAGCGGACAGGGATTTAGGGAGCAGTACTTC. Residues: CASSGQGFREQYF.

The chain uses TRBV28 and TRBJ1-3; 9 nucleotides line up with TRBD1. Germline V lookup: CDR1 MDHEN, CDR2 SYDVKM. The ends lost 6 bases at V and 2 bases at J; junction bases unmatched: 5. The CDR3 totals 15 residues. CDR3 DNA sequence: TGTGCCAGCAGACTACAGGGGGCGACTGGAAACACCATATATTTT. Its translation: CASRLQGATGNTIYF.

The chain links TRBV7-2 to TRBJ2-3; D is uncertain. The CDR3 length is 13 residues. V was pared by 6 bases and J by 0 bases, with 7 bases between. Per germline, CDR1 SGHTA and CDR2 FQGNSA. In DNA, the CDR3 is TGTGCCAGCAGTCCTACCAGCACAGATACGCAGTATTTT. It encodes CASSPTSTDTQYF.

The chain joins TRBV3-1 (or the pseudogene TRBV3-2) to TRBJ2-5, with 14 bases that match TRBD2. This CDR3 region has 21 residues. With 3 bases clipped from V and 4 bases from J, the junction kept 19 bases outside the gene matches. Germline V gives CDR1 LGHDT, CDR2 YNNKEL (reference sequence). In DNA, the CDR3 is TGTGCCAGCAGCCAGAGTTTTGCCGGGACTAGCGGGGGTTCGGGCCGAGAGACCCAGTACTTC. Its protein is CASSQSFAGTSGGSGRETQYF.

The chain carries TRBV11-2 and TRBJ2-7, with D unresolved. Germline loops: CDR1 SGHAT, CDR2 FQNNGV. The V and J ends lost 1 base and 9 bases respectively, with 13 bases between them. CDR3 size: 13 residues. The chain's CDR3 is CASSLAGDFGQYF. The CDR3 DNA reads TGTGCCAGCAGCTTAGCAGGAGATTTCGGGCAGTACTTC.

The rearrangement joins TRBV2 to TRBJ1-2; TRBD1 matches 7 bases. This CDR3 has 13 amino acids. The trim removed 3 bases at V and 4 bases at J, leaving 2 bases unmatched. Looked up from germline, CDR1 is SNHLY and CDR2 is FYNNEI. In DNA, the CDR3 is TGTGCCAGCAGTGACAGGGGGATCTATGGCTACACCTTC. Its protein product is CASSDRGIYGYTF.

The chain couples TRBV27 to TRBJ2-2; 7 bases are a match to TRBD1. Germline V CDR1 and CDR2: MNHEY, SMNVEV (reference sequence). Germline trimming cut 5 bases from V and 5 bases from J; bases unmatched to any gene: 8. This CDR3 has 15 residues. The DNA of the CDR3 is TGTGCCAGCAGTAGGGCGGCAGGGGGAACCGGGGAGCTGTTTTTT. Its protein is CASSRAAGGTGELFF.

This sequence joins TRBV9 and TRBJ1-3; 7 nucleotides align to TRBD1. Losses at the gene ends were 3 bases for V and 0 bases for J; bases not matched to a gene: 0. The germline V gene has CDR1 SGDLS and CDR2 YYNGEE. CDR3 length: 14 amino acids. CDR3 DNA: TGTGCCAGCAGCGGACAGGGCTCTGGAAACACCATATATTTT. It translates to CASSGQGSGNTIYF.

The chain recombines TRBV7-2 with TRBJ1-3; the D gene is possibly TRBD1 (5 bases). CDR3 length: 15 residues. V dropped 2 bases and J dropped 1 base, with 9 bases sitting between them. CDR1 SGHTA and CDR2 FQGNSA come from the germline V gene. In DNA form, the CDR3 reads TGTGCCAGCAGCTTATCGACAGCTTCTGGAAACACCATATATTTT. Translation gives CASSLSTASGNTIYF.

V gene TRBV3-1 (or the pseudogene TRBV3-2) combines with J gene TRBJ2-4, with unresolved D. Germline V gene data show CDR1 as LGHDT and CDR2 as YNNKEL (reference sequence). This CDR3 comprises 12 residues. The V gene lost 1 base and the J gene lost 5 bases, with 3 bases spanning the gap. CDR3 residues: CASSQGENIQYF. The CDR3 bases are TGTGCCAGCAGCCAAGGGGAAAACATTCAGTACTTC.